The rows below give T cell receptor beta chains drawn from one sample of a study of response to subunit inactivated influenza vaccine. Via MiXCR, TCRdb re-called the RT-PCR reads, giving one row per CDR3 protein. Of under 850,000 distinct CDR3 sequences in the sample, about 18% were seen once. This specimen consisted of PBMCs from blood, obtained less than 6 days after vaccination. These receptors were taken from a man aged 45-65 years who received an inactivated influenza vaccine. Both conserved end residues are part of each CDR3. D genes are given only for firm matches. Clone size is stated in some rows and not others, as once, few, many or a class when expanded.

j_gene,d_gene,v_gene,abundance,CDR3nt,CDR3aa
TRBJ1-1,-,TRBV6-2/TRBV6-3,-,TGTGCCAGTATGTCGACAGGATTGAACACTGAAGCTTTCTTT,CASMSTGLNTEAFF
TRBJ1-1,TRBD1,TRBV29-1,many,TGCAGCGTTGAATCTGGGGGTAGGGGGCTTTTGCCTGAAGCTTTCTTT,CSVESGGRGLLPEAFF
TRBJ2-1,TRBD2,TRBV9,-,TGTGCCAGCAGCGTAGACGCGGGAGGACGAATAAATGAGCAGTTCTTC,CASSVDAGGRINEQFF
TRBJ2-1,TRBD2,TRBV20-1,-,TGCAGCGCAAAAGCGGGGGGGACCTACAATGAGCAGTTCTTC,CSAKAGGTYNEQFF
TRBJ1-2,TRBD1,TRBV6-1,-,TGTGCCAGCAGTATCACAGGGGCCGCGTACTATGGCTACACCTTC,CASSITGAAYYGYTF
TRBJ1-2,-,TRBV19,-,TGTGCCAGTAGTATAGGCGACAGAGACTATGGCTACACCTTC,CASSIGDRDYGYTF
TRBJ1-2,TRBD1,TRBV29-1,-,TGCAGCGTTGGGACTCAAGGGGGCGCGGGTGGCTACACCTTC,CSVGTQGGAGGYTF
TRBJ1-5,TRBD1,TRBV6-1,few,TGTGCCAGCAGTCCCCGGGACAGGGGAGATCAGCCCCAGCATTTT,CASSPRDRGDQPQHF
TRBJ2-7,TRBD1,TRBV4-1,few,TGCGCCAGCAGCCAAGGGACAGGGGGGGACTACGAGCAGTACTTC,CASSQGTGGDYEQYF
TRBJ2-7,-,TRBV12-3/TRBV12-4,few,TGTGCCAGCAGCCTCAATGAGGGGGAGCAGTACTTC,CASSLNEGEQYF
TRBJ1-5,-,TRBV5-6,-,TGTGCCAGCAGCTCGTCTACCAGCAATCAGCCCCAGCATTTT,CASSSSTSNQPQHF
TRBJ2-1,-,TRBV6-2/TRBV6-3,many,TGTGCCAGCAGTCCGCCGGGCGCCTACAATGAGCAGTTCTTC,CASSPPGAYNEQFF
TRBJ2-1,-,TRBV20-1,many,TGCAGGGCTGGAACTCCGGGCCTCGGGCACAATGAGCAGTTCTTC,CRAGTPGLGHNEQFF
TRBJ1-1,TRBD1,TRBV28,-,TGTGCCAGCAGTACAGGGGGGTTGGTAGCTTTCTTT,CASSTGGLVAFF
TRBJ2-7,TRBD1,TRBV7-2,few,TGTGCCAGCAGCTTAATGGGACAGAGTCTACTAGAGCAGTACTTC,CASSLMGQSLLEQYF
TRBJ2-7,TRBD1,TRBV12-3/TRBV12-4,-,TGTGCCAGCAGTTTAGCCCCCGGACAGGGGCGCTCCTACGAGCAGTACTTC,CASSLAPGQGRSYEQYF
TRBJ1-2,-,TRBV7-9,-,TGTGCCAGCAGCCAACAAGTGTCAACTTATGGCTACACCTTC,CASSQQVSTYGYTF
TRBJ2-3,-,TRBV20-1,few,TGCAGTGCTCTGGCCTCAGATACGCAGTATTTT,CSALASDTQYF
TRBJ2-1,TRBD1,TRBV7-9,-,TGTGCCAGCAGCTTATCGTCTGGGACAGGGACCCGTGAGCAGTTCTTC,CASSLSSGTGTREQFF
TRBJ1-3,-,TRBV12-3/TRBV12-4,few,TGTGCCAGCAGTTCCCCCCCCAACACCATATATTTT,CASSSPPNTIYF